The text below deals with one T cell receptor beta chain. There is no known antigen for this receptor. Base qualities are not at hand, and no much larger clone is one base apart. The cohort was made up of 666 healthy bone marrow donors. At the time of sampling, all cohort members were nominally healthy, though unrecorded immune exposures were likely present. The donor was CMV seronegative and was included in the group of several hundred seronegative cohort members. Each donor provided a peripheral blood sample, and peripheral blood mononuclear cells were used for TCR beta sequencing. Genomic DNA was extracted from the blood cell samples with the Qiagen DNeasy Blood Extraction Kit. This entry is derived from a study of cytomegalovirus exposure and HLA in healthy donors (dated by TCRdb to the late 2010s). General notes on the study: According to an earlier analysis of 587 of the donors, about 180 million T cells yielded roughly 110 million unique TCR beta sequences and 276 Gb of sequence data. The number of donors typed differed by locus, with about 629-630 for A, B, C, DRB1 and DQB1, 522 for DQA1, some 570 for DPA1, and over 400 for DPB1. An early release that covered about 600 HLA-typed donors contained approximately 300 gigabases of sequencing data and tens of millions of unique TCR sequences. Of the 300 to 400 genotyped donors, roughly 80% fell in the genetic ancestry cluster associated with self-reported Caucasian donors. Roughly 5 DR-DQ haplotypes were handled as single units for association and clustering because linkage in the cohort was strong. The study was designed to test whether signatures of past pathogen exposure could be identified by cataloging public T cell receptors. Rather than drawing on any new phenotypic data, the later analysis identified candidate immune exposures from TCR beta sequences and the way those sequences occurred across donors. HLA typing included class I and class II loci at four-digit resolution. Donor age, sex, ethnicity and CMV serostatus were compiled alongside the repertoire data. To predict cytomegalovirus infection status, the study brought together high-throughput TCR immunosequencing, statistical association of individual TCRs with disease status, and machine learning. In an earlier analysis of 500 to 650 of the donors, high-throughput TCR beta sequencing was used to judge whether each TCR beta V gene segment behaved as functional or pseudogenic. Among about 410 genotyped donors of the cohort, an average of approximately 240,000 unique TCR beta nucleotide sequences was sequenced per donor, of which approximately 18% were non-productive. All discovery cohort repertoires had been generated on a single sequencing platform. A later analysis re-analyzed previously published TCR beta repertoires from roughly 600 donors and added high-resolution HLA genotyping to study TCR occurrence patterns. The T cell repertoires of around 730 subjects were profiled by immunosequencing and related to cytomegalovirus serostatus. A separate validation cohort of 100 to 150 different subjects was used in addition to the approximately 670-subject first cohort. In a later genetic analysis, genome-wide SNP genotypes for about 55% of the 666 donors were used, and that subset was treated as a discovery cohort. The paper as a whole reports these results and caveats: An association between a missense DCLRE1C variant and V-gene and J-gene trimming of TCR beta chains was found in a later genetic analysis and replicated in an independent cohort. In a later analysis, TCR association rates were found to vary across HLA loci, with the most associated TCRs seen for DRB1 alleles and the fewest for HLA-C alleles. The classifier was reported to diagnose cytomegalovirus status with high specificity and sensitivity in both the original cohort and the validation cohort. Immune exposure information for the cohort was limited to CMV serostatus. The authors suggested that the approach could potentially be generalized to other disease states and immunological phenotypes. Because counts were too low, around 17 rarely observed V segments, including chromosome 9 orphons, were left out of the earlier analysis of a few hundred of the donors. Because HLA typing was unavailable for some donors at each locus, only the typed subset was used in association tests. Strong co-occurrence of HLA alleles, especially DR and DQ, made assigning TCR associations to individual alleles difficult. According to a later genetic analysis, donors in an Asian-associated ancestry cluster had fewer N-insertions in productive TCRs than the approximately 700-donor mean. Linkage disequilibrium might explain the correlated functional status among segregating V segments, but an unknown experimental factor could not be excluded. The sequencing pipeline was judged likely to have produced a cluster of highly shared sequence variants as a technical artifact. In this cohort, only TCR beta chains were sequenced, and detectable features were limited by the absence of alpha or paired-chain data. A later analysis associated around 16,000 TCR beta sequences with specific HLA alleles at a false discovery rate of 0.05. A further reported finding was that TCR beta sequences accurately predicted the HLA-A and HLA-B alleles for most subjects in the first cohort. Some IMGT-functional V segments, including TRBV6-2 and TRBV6-3, could not be told apart with the 87-base-pair reads, so those segments were excluded. The study gave a list of 150 to 200 TCR beta chains associated with cytomegalovirus. A later analysis found that most CMV-associated TCR beta chains appeared HLA-restricted, with HLA associations seemingly driven largely by CMV exposure. While some public TCRs were present in many individuals, most TCR sequences turned up only very rarely across donors. Presence/absence analyses assumed roughly uniform sequencing depth across donors, an assumption that may not hold. An earlier analysis of approximately 570 of the donors showed that most TCR beta V segments appeared in productive rearrangements either about 87% or about 30% of the time, which broadly matched IMGT annotations. A few of the identified cytomegalovirus-associated TCR beta chains were confirmed in vitro to be specific for cytomegalovirus antigens. A later analysis reported that several top co-occurrence clusters appeared linked to parvovirus B19, influenza, CMV and Epstein-Barr virus. Compared with equally common non-associated chains, HLA-associated TCR beta chains in a later analysis were more clonally expanded and had lower generation probabilities.

Receptor amplification or capture employed the immunoSEQ multiplex PCR assay. For the multiplex PCR, a mixture combining 60 forward primers for TCR Vbeta segments and 13 reverse primers for TCR Jbeta segments was used. The CDR3 region of rearranged TCR beta genes was amplified from genomic DNA with a multiplex PCR assay. Amplified TCR beta libraries were sequenced as 87-base-pair reads on the Illumina HiSeq System. Processing in the source paper ran as follows. Across the roughly 700 repertoires, a later analysis counted tens of millions of unique TCR beta chains, around 11 million of which were shared by at least two donors. Raw reads were error-corrected and collapsed into unique sequences by a nearest-neighbor algorithm in which closely related sequences were merged to remove PCR and sequencing errors. To assign V, D and J gene segments, CDR3 sequences were aligned to IMGT reference sequences. For a sequence to be retained, at least a six-nucleotide match to both a V gene segment and a J gene segment was required. A rearrangement was called productive if the CDR3 had no stop codons and remained in frame with V and J, and every other rearrangement was called non-productive. CDR3 was defined by IMGT convention, running from the second conserved V-encoded cysteine to the conserved J-encoded phenylalanine. The earlier analysis of about 560 of the donors excluded any sequence lacking an unambiguous match to a single V gene segment. In an earlier analysis of roughly 500 of the donors, V segments were called functional above 56.7% productive rearrangements and were called segregating when the between-donor standard deviation exceeded 5%. To diagnose cytomegalovirus status from the catalog of TCR beta chain sequences, a statistical classification framework was built. In a later analysis, TCR nucleotide sequences were compared against IMGT/GENE-DB human TR gene sequences so that V and J genes could be assigned. The TCRdist pipeline was used in a later analysis to assign CDR3 sequences and most-parsimonious VDJ recombination scenarios. In a later analysis, each TCR beta chain was defined by its CDR3 amino acid sequence together with its V-gene family, and reads without a unique V-gene family were excluded. As a way to deal with suspected cross-contamination and a sequencing artifact, a later analysis dropped over 550 nucleotide sequences that were highly shared and had low generation probability. In a later analysis, a clonal expansion index was calculated for each public chain from normalized within-repertoire ranks of inferred template counts. In a later analysis, generation probabilities were computed with a VDJ recombination model fitted to out-of-frame rearrangements, and the resulting probabilities were checked against IGoR. In a later analysis, hypergeometric tests were used to score TCR-TCR, TCR-HLA and TCR-CMV co-occurrence, with a repertoire-size bias correction applied to TCR pairs. To estimate false discovery rates, a later analysis permuted the HLA or CMV assignments 20 times. A later analysis grouped co-occurring TCRs with DBSCAN, adding TCRdist sequence similarity when clustering within HLA-allele-positive subsets. For co-occurrence clustering, repertoires with fewer than 30,000 or more than 120,000 public chains were excluded, along with five repertoires with anomalous nucleotide sharing. The clones in this table, taken by TCRdb from immuneACCESS, are in-frame only. Not every clone is retained; where verified, under half of the shortfall comes from an unresolved V gene, and the cause of the rest is unknown. V and J calls and clone size are as listed in that table; D and trimming were resolved from the DNA. The sample yields about 170,000 clones; roughly 80% were counted once. The ten largest make up approximately 0.78% of the sample.

V was cut back by 0 bases and J by 5 bases, leaving a gap of 14 bases between them. The CDR3 covers 16 residues, taking in both the cysteine and the phenylalanine. Only the CDR3 DNA is retained, 48 bases long and in frame from the first base. Per the germline V gene (reference sequence), SGHNT is the CDR1 and YYREEE is the CDR2. Sequenced: PBMCs. The origin of this receptor is a woman between 18 and 29 years old in good health and CMV-seronegative. This receptor chain uses TRBV5-4 and TRBJ2-2; the best D guess is TRBD2, with 6 bases matching. The sequenced DNA: TGTGCCAGCAGCTTGGGTGGTAGCGGAGGGACCGGGGAGCTGTTTTTT. The encoded protein is CASSLGGSGGTGELFF.